A single TCR beta chain is shown here with its context. Its matching antigen is unknown. Assay: immunoSEQ multiplex PCR; the TCRdb copy retains only in-frame clones and omits some. In the table there are about 18,000 clones, roughly nine tenths of which are singletons. The V segment lost 0 bases and the J segment 4 bases; nucleotides outside the gene matches: 8. The CDR3 runs 15 residues. Germline-derived CDR1 and CDR2 are GTSNPN and SVGIG (reference sequence). This sample was included in a study of OX40 agonist ivuxolimab in advanced cancers. Study-wide context: Patients were given ivuxolimab, an antibody that agonizes OX40 (CD134).

Study-wide results and caveats: People who partly responded at 0.1-3.0 mg/kg had some of the least clonal expansion seen. Specificity for antigen went undetermined in the expanded peripheral T cells. At doses 0.1 to 3.0 mg/kg, CD4+ and CD8+ clones expanded.

The clonotype was recovered from an adult with an advanced solid tumor such as melanoma, head and neck, liver or kidney cancer. The material was CD4+ or CD8+ T cells sorted from blood, obtained in a trial of the OX40 agonist ivuxolimab. This chain joins TRBV30 and TRBJ1-2; TRBD1 matches at 7 bases. For the CDR3, the DNA is TGTGCCTGGAGTGTAGGGGCAACAGGGGCCTATGGCTACACCTTC. Its translation is CAWSVGATGAYGYTF.